The 26 T cell receptor beta chains given below trace back to one sample, sequenced in a study of blood T cell repertoires in COVID-19. Repertoires were generated with immunoSEQ multiplex PCR, while TCRdb's copy carries only in-frame clones and drops some. The sample carries approximately 250,000 clones, 75% to 85% recorded once. Sequences were obtained from peripheral blood. The source of these receptors is a man in his forties or fifties with COVID-19, enrolled during active disease.

The chain combines TRBV5-1 with TRBJ1-1; D is uncertain. The CDR3 is 14 residues long. V lost 6 bases and J lost 4, with 16 bases in between. Germline loops: CDR1 SGHRS, CDR2 YFSETQ. The CDR3 DNA sequence: TGCGCCAGCACCCCTTTAGGCGGCACCACTGAAGCTTTCTTT. This encodes CASTPLGGTTEAFF.

The chain joins TRBV10-3 to TRBJ1-2; D is undetermined. V gave up 3 bases and J gave up 2 bases, with 7 bases separating them. The CDR3 contains 13 residues. CDR1 and CDR2 (germline): ENHRY, SYGVKD. CDR3 in DNA: TGTGCCATCAGTGAATTACAGAACTATGGCTACACCTTC. It is translated as CAISELQNYGYTF.

The chain's CDR3 is CATSDLGQGGYGYTF. In DNA form, the CDR3 reads TGTGCCACCAGTGACCTGGGACAGGGGGGCTATGGCTACACCTTC. The rearrangement joins TRBV24-1 to TRBJ1-2, with 11 bases fitting TRBD1. Germline loops: CDR1 KGHDR, CDR2 SFDVKD. V was pared by 4 bases and J by 4 bases, with 4 bases of the junction left unmatched. The length of the CDR3 is 15 residues.

The gene calls are TRBV29-1 and TRBJ1-2, with D tentatively TRBD1 (5 bases). Trimming took 7 bases from V and 3 from J, leaving 15 bases between them. CDR1 and CDR2 (germline): SQVTM, ANQGSEA. This CDR3 contains 13 residues. The CDR3 loop reads CSGMRQSDYGYTF. The CDR3 DNA is TGCAGCGGGATGAGACAGTCTGACTATGGCTACACCTTC.

This CDR3 is CASRQNSPLHF. The CDR3 nucleotides are TGTGCCAGCAGACAGAATTCACCCCTCCACTTT. V gene TRBV2 combines with J gene TRBJ1-6; D remains unclear. CDR1 SNHLY and CDR2 FYNNEI come from the germline V gene. The CDR3 is made up of 11 amino acids. Trimming removed 6 bases from V and 7 bases from J, with 4 bases in between.

The V and J genes are TRBV28 and TRBJ1-4, with TRBD1 matching 7 bases. This CDR3 contains 14 residues. Germline lookup yields CDR1 MDHEN and CDR2 SYDVKM. V trimming: 5 bases; J trimming: 4 bases; junction bases outside the gene matches: 4. For the CDR3, the DNA is TGTGCCAGCAGTATCTGGGACAGTAATGAAAAACTGTTTTTT. This gives the protein CASSIWDSNEKLFF.

This chain joins TRBV5-6 and TRBJ2-5; 9 nucleotides match TRBD2. The CDR3 extends over 15 amino acids. The V segment lost 3 bases and the J segment 5 bases; nucleotides outside the gene matches: 8. The germline gives CDR1 SGHDT, CDR2 YYEEEE. This CDR3 reads CASSSKRGAHETQYF. CDR3 bases: TGTGCCAGCAGCTCGAAGCGGGGGGCTCATGAGACCCAGTACTTC.

V is TRBV19 and J is TRBJ2-2; TRBD2 is a possible D gene (5 bases). CDR1 and CDR2 from the germline V gene are LNHDA and SQIVND (reference sequence). V was pared by 9 bases and J by 5 bases, with 16 bases between. The CDR3 runs to 14 residues. CDR3 loop: CASNYGVGTGELFF. CDR3 DNA sequence: TGTGCCAGCAACTACGGGGTAGGGACCGGGGAGCTGTTTTTT.

This clone occurred once. The chain has TRBV9 and TRBJ2-7, with 11 nucleotides matching TRBD1. Germline lookup yields CDR1 SGDLS and CDR2 YYNGEE. The CDR3 runs 14 residues. V trimming: 3 bases; J trimming: 5 bases; junction bases outside the gene matches: 4. The CDR3 DNA follows: TGTGCCAGCAGCGCGGGACAGGGGGTAAACGAGCAGTACTTC. Translating it yields CASSAGQGVNEQYF.

The gene calls are TRBV7-8 and TRBJ2-3; 9 positions match TRBD1. This CDR3 has 15 amino acids. Looked up from germline, CDR1 is SGHVS and CDR2 is FQNEAQ. J gave up 1 base and V 5 bases, and 4 bases lay outside the gene matches. The CDR3 coding sequence is TGTGCCAGCAGCCAAGGGGACAGGGGCACAGATACGCAGTATTTT. As protein: CASSQGDRGTDTQYF.

The CDR3 DNA follows: TGTGCCAGCAGTTTCTCTCGACAGGGCCAGCCCCAGCATTTT. Protein: CASSFSRQGQPQHF. V and J are TRBV27 and TRBJ1-5, with 7 bases identical to TRBD1. CDR1 and CDR2 (germline): MNHEY, SMNVEV (reference sequence). The CDR3 has 14 amino acids. Trimming removed 3 bases from V and 7 bases from J; junction bases left unmatched: 6.

This chain connects TRBV15 to TRBJ1-1; 7 bases line up with TRBD1. This CDR3 contains 14 residues. V lost 6 bases to trimming and J lost 2 bases; unmatched junction nucleotides: 6. The V gene's germline CDR1 is LNHNV and CDR2 YYDKDF (reference sequence). CDR3 in amino acids: CATSRDSRNTEAFF. The CDR3 nucleotides read TGTGCCACCAGTCGGGACAGTAGAAACACTGAAGCTTTCTTT.

Here the CDR3 DNA reads TGCGCCAGCAGCTTATACAGGGGGTTGCTCTACGAGCAGTACTTC. Its protein product is CASSLYRGLLYEQYF. This rearrangement joins TRBV5-1 to TRBJ2-7; 8 bases are shared with TRBD1. Germline-derived CDR1 and CDR2 are SGHRS and YFSETQ. V was clipped by 2 bases and J by 3 bases; unmatched bases: 7. The CDR3 contains 15 residues.

This clone was found once. The J gene is TRBJ2-1, the V gene TRBV24-1; no definite D call. The CDR3 is 15 amino acids. Per the germline V gene, CDR1 is KGHDR and CDR2 is SFDVKD. The ends were cut back, 3 bases at V and 3 bases at J, with 11 bases in the middle. CDR3 coding DNA: TGTGCCACCAGTGATAGAACAGATATCTACAATGAGCAGTTCTTC. Amino acids: CATSDRTDIYNEQFF.

As regards this clone: It may be a read error: a sequence one base away is much more abundant. Here the CDR3 reads CASSYELNSYNEQFF. The CDR3 region has the DNA TGTGCCAGCAGTTACGAGCTTAACTCCTACAATGAGCAGTTCTTC. This rearrangement joins TRBV6-2 or TRBV6-3 to TRBJ2-1; no firm D call. CDR1 is MNHEY, CDR2 SVGEGT, per germline. The V and J ends lost 2 bases and 0 bases respectively, with 8 bases between them. The CDR3 has 15 residues.

The CDR3 coding sequence is TGTGCCAGTAGTATGAAAATAGCGGGGGCGGAGACCCAGTACTTC. It yields the protein CASSMKIAGAETQYF. The rearrangement links TRBV19 to TRBJ2-5; 9 bases line up with TRBD2. Germline values: CDR1 LNHDA, CDR2 SQIVND (reference sequence). Germline trimming cut 3 bases from V and 5 bases from J; bases unmatched to any gene: 7. This CDR3 contains 15 residues.

This chain joins TRBV18 and TRBJ1-5, with 9 bases matching TRBD1. The V gene end was trimmed by 2 bases and the J gene end by 7 bases; junction bases not matched to a gene: 6. CDR3 size: 15 residues. From germline, CDR1 is KGHSH and CDR2 LQKENI. The DNA of the CDR3 is TGTGCCAGCTCACCATTGGGACAGGGTAACCAGCCCCAGCATTTT. This translates into CASSPLGQGNQPQHF.

This clone was seen only a few times. This chain uses TRBV18 with TRBJ2-7, with 9 bases fitting TRBD1. This CDR3 has 15 amino acids. Germline V gives CDR1 KGHSH, CDR2 LQKENI. V was clipped by 3 bases and J by 2 bases; unmatched bases: 5. The CDR3 loop is CASSPAGQGTYEQYF. The CDR3 nucleotides are TGTGCCAGCTCACCCGCGGGACAGGGAACCTACGAGCAGTACTTC.

The V gene is TRBV28, the J gene TRBJ1-5; 7 bases agree with TRBD1. The CDR3 runs to 15 residues. The ends lost 5 bases at V and 5 bases at J; junction bases unmatched: 9. Germline-derived CDR1 and CDR2 are MDHEN and SYDVKM. The CDR3 spells CASSPRTGWDQPQHF. The CDR3, as DNA: TGTGCCAGCAGTCCCCGGACAGGATGGGATCAGCCCCAGCATTTT.

This chain uses TRBV2 with TRBJ1-1, with 7 bases lining up with TRBD1. J gave up 2 bases and V 5 bases, and 5 bases lay outside the gene matches. Per the germline V gene, CDR1 is SNHLY and CDR2 is FYNNEI. This CDR3 is built from 14 residues. CDR3 in amino acids: CASSYGTDNTEAFF. CDR3 DNA sequence: TGTGCCAGCAGTTACGGGACAGATAACACTGAAGCTTTCTTT.

The chain recombines TRBV6-5 with TRBJ1-2; no reliable D call. V lost 4 bases, J lost 1 base, and 7 bases lay in between. CDR3 length equals 13 residues. Per germline, CDR1 MNHEY and CDR2 SVGAGI. The CDR3 nucleotides read TGTGCCAGCAGTTTAGAGGATAACTATGGCTACACCTTC. This gives the protein CASSLEDNYGYTF.

J is TRBJ1-5 and V is TRBV12-3 or TRBV12-4, with no clear D. There are 13 residues in the CDR3. The V end was cut by 0 bases, the J end by 6 bases, with 6 bases between. CDR3 coding DNA: TGTGCCAGCAGTTTAGCGACAAGTCAGCCCCAGCATTTT. It codes for CASSLATSQPQHF.

The chain joins TRBV7-9 to TRBJ1-6; no reliable D call. Germline CDR1 is SEHNR and CDR2 is FQNEAQ (reference sequence). This CDR3 region has 13 residues. Trimming left V 4 bases short and J 12 bases short, with 13 bases between. DNA of the CDR3: TGTGCCAGCAGCTCCCAGGCGGGCGAACCCCTCCACTTT. Protein: CASSSQAGEPLHF. The variable domain in full, with the rest retrieved from reference TRBV7-9 and TRBJ1-6, is DTGVSQNPRHKITKRGQNVTFRCDPISEHNRLYWYRQTLGQGPEFLTYFQNEAQLEKSRLLSDRFSAERPKGSFSTLEIQRTEQGDSAMYLCASSSQAGEPLHFGNGTRLTVT.

The chain links TRBV18 to TRBJ2-3, with 11 bases fitting TRBD1. There are 15 residues in the CDR3. The germline CDR1 and CDR2 sequences are KGHSH and LQKENI. Germline trimming cut 6 bases from V and 3 bases from J; bases unmatched to any gene: 5. DNA for the CDR3: TGTGCCAGCTCTCCCCGGGACAGGGGGACAGATACGCAGTATTTT. It encodes CASSPRDRGTDTQYF. Full variable domain (remainder filled in from reference TRBV18 and TRBJ2-3): NAGVMQNPRHLVRRRGQEARLRCSPMKGHSHVYWYRQLPEEGLKFMVYLQKENIIDESGMPKERFSAEFPKEGPSILRIQQVVRGDSAAYFCASSPRDRGTDTQYFGPGTRLTVL.

This chain links TRBV5-8 with TRBJ2-3; TRBD2 might be the D (6 bases). Germline V gene sequence: CDR1 SGHTS, CDR2 YDEGEE. Trimming pared 3 bases from V and 2 bases from J, leaving 16 bases between. The CDR3 has 16 residues. This chain's CDR3 is CASSWGGATATDTQYF. CDR3 bases: TGTGCCAGCAGCTGGGGCGGGGCAACTGCCACAGATACGCAGTATTTT.

The chain couples TRBV11-2 to TRBJ2-5; TRBD2 agrees at 10 bases. The germline gives CDR1 SGHAT, CDR2 FQNNGV. CDR3 length: 15 residues. The J segment lost 4 bases and the V segment lost 3 bases, leaving 5 bases of the junction unmatched. The CDR3 loop reads CASSFQRGGLETQYF. In DNA form, the CDR3 reads TGTGCCAGCAGCTTCCAGCGGGGGGGCCTAGAGACCCAGTACTTC.